This T cell receptor (beta chain) was recovered during a study of vaccination effects on CD4 cells after COVID-19. Study-level findings and limits: Infection- and vaccine-induced clones contracted markedly late after vaccination.

On this clone: No antigen is known for it.

This CDR3 comprises 15 residues. The germline CDR1 and CDR2 sequences are LGHNT and FRNRAP. V was trimmed by 1 base and J by 3 bases, leaving 11 bases between them. Before sequencing, viral peptide pools were used by the ViraFEST assay to expand antigen-specific CD4+ T cells. Subsequent to 10 days of culture, CD4+ T cells were isolated. According to the study, vaccine recipients showed no prior SARS-CoV-2 infection and negative nucleocapsid antibodies. Half-medium changes using IL-2 medium occurred on days 3 and 7. TCRdb's table, derived via immunoSEQ multiplex PCR, lists solely in-frame clones and lacks some. In the table there are about 65,000 clones, 65% to 85% of which are singletons.

The specimen comprised CD4+ T cells from PBMCs cultured with HCoV-NL63 spike peptides, sampled before COVID-19 vaccination. The source of this sequence is a human donor who received a COVID-19 vaccine. The V gene is TRBV12-5, the J gene TRBJ2-3, with a possible D match to TRBD2 (5 bases). CDR3 bases: TGTGCTAGTGGTTTGGGGTCCAGGAGGACAGATACGCAGTATTTT. Protein product: CASGLGSRRTDTQYF.